One T cell receptor beta chain is described in this entry. As yet, its antigen is unknown. The entry originates in a study of cytomegalovirus exposure and HLA in healthy donors. Study-wide findings and caveats: Within an earlier analysis, most TCR beta V segments proved productive either about 90% or about 30% of the time.

CDR1 and CDR2 (germline): LNHDA, SQIVND (reference sequence). The CDR3 covers 12 residues. The germline V and J ends were trimmed by 3 bases and 5 bases, with 5 bases remaining between them. Both 60 Vbeta primers and 13 Jbeta primers went into the PCR. Authors' methods: In a later analysis, 60 million to 90 million unique TCR beta chains included roughly 11 million shared by two or more donors. Method: immunoSEQ multiplex PCR; TCRdb's copy keeps in-frame clones and lacks some. That table supplies the V and J calls and clone size; D and trimming were determined from the DNA. The sample yields about 190,000 clones, approximately 80% seen once.

Sample: PBMCs. The clonotype comes from a woman aged 25 to 45 in good health and CMV-seropositive. V and J are TRBV19 and TRBJ2-1, with D unresolved. The CDR3 loop is CASSIQNNEQFF. The CDR3 coding sequence is TGTGCCAGTAGTATTCAAAACAATGAGCAGTTCTTC.